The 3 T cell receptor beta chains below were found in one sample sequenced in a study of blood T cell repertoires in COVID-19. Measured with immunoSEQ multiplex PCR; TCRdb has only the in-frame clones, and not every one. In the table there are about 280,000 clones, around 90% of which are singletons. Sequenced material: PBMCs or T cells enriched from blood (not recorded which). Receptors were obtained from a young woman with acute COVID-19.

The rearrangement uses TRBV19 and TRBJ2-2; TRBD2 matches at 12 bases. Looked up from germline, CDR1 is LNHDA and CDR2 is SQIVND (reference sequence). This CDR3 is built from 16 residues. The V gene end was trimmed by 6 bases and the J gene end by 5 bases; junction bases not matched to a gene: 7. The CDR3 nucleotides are TGTGCCAGTAGAACCTCCGGGACTAGCGGGACCGGGGAGCTGTTTTTT. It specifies CASRTSGTSGTGELFF. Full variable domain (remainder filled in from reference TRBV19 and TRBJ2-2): DGGITQSPKYLFRKEGQNVTLSCEQNLNHDAMYWYRQDPGQGLRLIYYSQIVNDFQKGDIAEGYSVSREKKESFPLTVTSAQKNPTAFYLCASRTSGTSGTGELFFGEGSRLTVL.

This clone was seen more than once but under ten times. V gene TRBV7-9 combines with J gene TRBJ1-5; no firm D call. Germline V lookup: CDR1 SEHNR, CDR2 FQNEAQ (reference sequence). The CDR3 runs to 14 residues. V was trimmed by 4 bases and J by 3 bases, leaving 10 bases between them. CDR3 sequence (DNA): TGTGCCAGCAGCTCCGACTTTTACAATCAGCCCCAGCATTTT. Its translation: CASSSDFYNQPQHF.

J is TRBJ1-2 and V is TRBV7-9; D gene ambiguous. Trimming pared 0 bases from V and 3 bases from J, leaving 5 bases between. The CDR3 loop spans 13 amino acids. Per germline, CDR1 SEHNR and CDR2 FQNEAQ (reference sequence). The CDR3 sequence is CASSLAQDYGYTF. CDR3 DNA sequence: TGTGCCAGCAGCTTAGCTCAGGACTATGGCTACACCTTC.